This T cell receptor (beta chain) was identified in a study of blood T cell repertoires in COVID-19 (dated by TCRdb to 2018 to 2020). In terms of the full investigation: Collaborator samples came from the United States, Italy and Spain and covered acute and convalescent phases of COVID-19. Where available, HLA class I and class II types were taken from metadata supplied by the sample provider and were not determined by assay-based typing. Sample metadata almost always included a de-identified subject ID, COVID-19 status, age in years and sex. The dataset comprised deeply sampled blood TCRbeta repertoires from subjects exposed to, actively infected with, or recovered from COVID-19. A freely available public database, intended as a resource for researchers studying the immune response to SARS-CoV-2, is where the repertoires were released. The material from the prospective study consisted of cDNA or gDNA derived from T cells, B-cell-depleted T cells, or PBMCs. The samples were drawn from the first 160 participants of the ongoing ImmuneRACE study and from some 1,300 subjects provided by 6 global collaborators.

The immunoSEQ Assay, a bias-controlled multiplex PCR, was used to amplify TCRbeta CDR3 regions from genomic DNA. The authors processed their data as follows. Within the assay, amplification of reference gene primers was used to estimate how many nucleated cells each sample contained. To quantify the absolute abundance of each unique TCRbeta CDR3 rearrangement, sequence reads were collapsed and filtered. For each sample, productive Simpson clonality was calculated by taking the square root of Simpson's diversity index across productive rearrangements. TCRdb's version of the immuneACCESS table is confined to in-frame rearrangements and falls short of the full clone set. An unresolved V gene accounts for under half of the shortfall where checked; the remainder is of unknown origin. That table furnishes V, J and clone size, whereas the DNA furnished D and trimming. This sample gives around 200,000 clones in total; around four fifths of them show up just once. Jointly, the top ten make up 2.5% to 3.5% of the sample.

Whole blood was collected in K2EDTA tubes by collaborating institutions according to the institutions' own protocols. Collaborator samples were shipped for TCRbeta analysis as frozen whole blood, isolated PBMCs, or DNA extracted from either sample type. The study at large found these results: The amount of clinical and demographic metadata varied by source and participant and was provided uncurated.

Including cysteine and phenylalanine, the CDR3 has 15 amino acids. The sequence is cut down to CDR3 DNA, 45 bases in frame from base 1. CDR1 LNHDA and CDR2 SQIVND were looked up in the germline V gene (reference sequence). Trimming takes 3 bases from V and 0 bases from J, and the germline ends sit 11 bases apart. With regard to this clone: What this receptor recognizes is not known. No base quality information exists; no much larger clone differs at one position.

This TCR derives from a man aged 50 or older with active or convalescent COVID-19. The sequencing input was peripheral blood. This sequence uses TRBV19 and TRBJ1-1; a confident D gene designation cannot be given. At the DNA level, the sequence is TGTGCCAGTAGTATCGGGGTTAGAATGAACACTGAAGCTTTCTTT. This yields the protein CASSIGVRMNTEAFF. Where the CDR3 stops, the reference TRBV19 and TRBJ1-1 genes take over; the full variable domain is DGGITQSPKYLFRKEGQNVTLSCEQNLNHDAMYWYRQDPGQGLRLIYYSQIVNDFQKGDIAEGYSVSREKKESFPLTVTSAQKNPTAFYLCASSIGVRMNTEAFFGQGTRLTVV.